The 24 T cell receptor beta chains below come from one sample, sequenced in a study of shared clonotypes between healthy human individuals. Data came from immunoSEQ multiplex PCR; TCRdb stores just in-frame clones and leaves some out. Among over 1.4 million clones, roughly 97% were seen once, and the ten largest hold over 1%. The sequencing sample was made of naive CD4+ T cells sorted from blood. Sample subset: CD45RA+ positively selected. The receptors stem from a man in his thirties or forties in good health.

The chain joins TRBV6-1 to TRBJ2-7; 11 nucleotides match TRBD2. V dropped 7 bases and J dropped 6; count of bases not matched to a gene: 8. The CDR3 spans 14 residues. Germline CDR1 and CDR2: MNHNS and SASEGT. CDR3 sequence reads: CASNTLAGVSEQYF. The CDR3 DNA sequence: TGTGCCAGCAATACACTAGCGGGAGTCTCCGAGCAGTACTTC.

J is TRBJ2-7 and V is TRBV5-4, with TRBD2 identical over 7 bases. The CDR3 consists of 16 residues. From germline, CDR1 is SGHNT and CDR2 YYREEE (reference sequence). Trimming removed 4 bases from V and 3 bases from J; junction bases left unmatched: 13. The CDR3 loop reads CASSRAWERGDYEQYF. The CDR3 region has the DNA TGTGCCAGCAGCCGCGCTTGGGAACGGGGGGACTACGAGCAGTACTTC.

The genes are TRBV2 and TRBJ2-1; D is uncertain. Trimming took 2 bases from V and 7 from J, leaving 9 bases between them. The CDR3 runs to 13 residues. Germline CDR1 and CDR2: SNHLY and FYNNEI. In nucleotides, the CDR3 is TGTGCCAGCAGTGAATTTGCGGCAAATGAGCAGTTCTTC. As protein: CASSEFAANEQFF.

V is TRBV6-1 and J is TRBJ1-1, with D unclear. Germline-derived CDR1 and CDR2 are MNHNS and SASEGT. The CDR3 runs to 16 residues. Trimming left V 0 bases short and J 0 bases short, with 11 bases between. The CDR3 here is CASSEADGRLNTEAFF. CDR3 bases: TGTGCCAGCAGTGAAGCGGATGGCAGATTGAACACTGAAGCTTTCTTT.

The chain carries TRBV5-1 and TRBJ1-3, with unresolved D. Trimming cost V 0 bases and J 0 bases, with 13 bases left between them. This CDR3 comprises 17 residues. Germline CDR1 reads SGHRS; CDR2 reads YFSETQ. The CDR3 loop reads CASSLVPSSFSGNTIYF. The CDR3 DNA is TGCGCCAGCAGCTTGGTACCTTCTTCCTTCTCTGGAAACACCATATATTTT. The variable domain in full, with the rest retrieved from reference TRBV5-1 and TRBJ1-3, is KAGVTQTPRYLIKTRGQQVTLSCSPISGHRSVSWYQQTPGQGLQFLFEYFSETQRNKGNFPGRFSGRQFSNSRSEMNVSTLELGDSALYLCASSLVPSSFSGNTIYFGEGSWLTVV.

V and J are TRBV5-1 and TRBJ2-5, with D hard to call. Trimming removed 0 bases at V and 2 bases at J, with 11 bases between. This CDR3 has 15 amino acids. The germline V gene encodes CDR1 SGHRS and CDR2 YFSETQ. The CDR3 here is CASSLGGPKQETQYF. The DNA for the CDR3 is TGCGCCAGCAGCTTGGGAGGACCAAAGCAAGAGACCCAGTACTTC.

The chain uses TRBV27 and TRBJ2-7, with a possible D match to TRBD1 (6 bases). The CDR3 runs to 12 residues. V shed 3 bases and J shed 9 bases, with 12 bases lying between them. Germline assignment: CDR1 MNHEY and CDR2 SMNVEV (reference sequence). The CDR3 nucleotides read TGTGCCAGCAGTTTCTCCCAGGGGCGGCAGTACTTC. Protein: CASSFSQGRQYF.

The chain recombines TRBV7-2 with TRBJ1-1; D is uncertain. The germline CDR1 and CDR2 sequences are SGHTA and FQGNSA. The CDR3 totals 15 residues. The ends were cut back, 2 bases at V and 4 bases at J, with 14 bases in the middle. CDR3 amino acids: CASSLFKPMSTEAFF. The CDR3 bases are TGTGCCAGCAGCTTATTCAAACCAATGTCCACTGAAGCTTTCTTT. The whole variable domain, remainder taken from reference TRBV7-2 and TRBJ1-1, is GAGVSQSPSNKVTEKGKDVELRCDPISGHTALYWYRQSLGQGLEFLIYFQGNSAPDKSGLPSDRFSAERTGGSVSTLTIQRTQQEDSAVYLCASSLFKPMSTEAFFGQGTRLTVV.

This clone was detected once. This chain connects TRBV19 to TRBJ1-1; D is possibly TRBD1 (5 bases). Trimming cost V 8 bases and J 4 bases, with 8 bases left between them. The CDR3 covers 11 residues. The germline CDR1 and CDR2 sequences are LNHDA and SQIVND (reference sequence). DNA for the CDR3: TGTGCCAGTGGGCAGGGCACTGAAGCTTTCTTT. Its translation is CASGQGTEAFF.

The chain recombines TRBV5-1 with TRBJ1-2; maybe TRBD1 (6 bases). The CDR3 consists of 15 residues. Germline CDR1 and CDR2: SGHRS and YFSETQ. Trimming shortened V by 4 bases and J by 5 bases, and 18 bases separated the two germline ends. CDR3 residues: CASSTGTQGVYGYTF. In DNA, the CDR3 is TGCGCCAGCAGCACCGGGACACAAGGAGTATATGGCTACACCTTC.

The chain uses TRBV5-4 and TRBJ2-3; no reliable D call. V lost 2 bases and J 0 bases, leaving 10 bases between the germline ends. Germline loops: CDR1 SGHNT, CDR2 YYREEE (reference sequence). The CDR3 has 15 residues. The CDR3 is CASSFEASSTDTQYF. CDR3 nucleotide sequence: TGTGCCAGCAGCTTTGAGGCGTCTAGCACAGATACGCAGTATTTT.

In the case of this clone: The same CDR3 can be traced to other DNA sequences in this sample. V is TRBV11-3 and J is TRBJ2-1, with 10 bases that match TRBD2. The germline CDR1 and CDR2 sequences are SGHNT and YENEEA. The J segment lost 6 bases and the V segment lost 5 bases, leaving 7 bases of the junction unmatched. The CDR3 totals 15 residues. The CDR3 protein is CASSALAGVGNEQFF. The CDR3, as DNA: TGTGCCAGCAGCGCCCTAGCGGGAGTAGGCAATGAGCAGTTCTTC.

The J gene is TRBJ2-4, the V gene TRBV4-3; 8 nucleotides align to TRBD1. The ends lost 3 bases at V and 4 bases at J; junction bases unmatched: 5. This CDR3 comprises 15 residues. Germline CDR1 reads LGHNA; CDR2 reads YSLEER. The CDR3 loop is CASSHDRGLKNIQYF. Here the CDR3 DNA reads TGCGCCAGCAGCCACGACAGGGGCCTGAAAAACATTCAGTACTTC.

The chain combines TRBV6-1 with TRBJ2-7; D remains ambiguous. CDR1 is MNHNS and CDR2 is SASEGT in the germline V gene. This CDR3 region has 16 residues. V was pared by 2 bases and J by 3 bases, with 17 bases between. The CDR3 loop reads CASSETSVGFSYEQYF. In DNA form, the CDR3 reads TGTGCCAGCAGTGAAACCTCGGTCGGGTTCAGCTACGAGCAGTACTTC.

A remark on this clone: The sample contains more than one DNA sequence encoding this CDR3. The chain couples TRBV5-1 to TRBJ2-7; 12 positions match TRBD2. Germline V gives CDR1 SGHRS, CDR2 YFSETQ. Trimming removed 4 bases from V and 1 base from J; junction bases left unmatched: 0. The CDR3 runs 14 residues. CDR3 DNA sequence: TGCGCCAGCAGCGGGACTAGCGGGTCCTACGAGCAGTACTTC. The encoded protein is CASSGTSGSYEQYF.

The chain is built from TRBV19 and TRBJ2-7, with TRBD1 identical over 7 bases. Germline trimming cut 6 bases from V and 5 bases from J; bases unmatched to any gene: 13. CDR3 length: 15 amino acids. Germline values: CDR1 LNHDA, CDR2 SQIVND (reference sequence). Here the CDR3 DNA reads TGTGCCAGTAGCATAAAAGGGGACAGACAAGACGAGCAGTACTTC. This sequence encodes CASSIKGDRQDEQYF.

The CDR3 is CASSQDLASETSSTDTQYF. CDR3 bases: TGTGCCAGCAGCCAAGATCTTGCTAGCGAAACATCGAGCACAGATACGCAGTATTTT. V and J are TRBV4-2 and TRBJ2-3, with a possible D match to TRBD2 (6 bases). V lost 0 bases and J 0 bases, leaving 19 bases between the germline ends. The CDR3 has 19 amino acids. Germline values: CDR1 LGHNA, CDR2 YNFKEQ.

This chain connects TRBV7-9 to TRBJ1-1, with 7 bases aligning to TRBD1. This CDR3 comprises 15 residues. After removal of 1 base from V and 7 bases from J, the junction contained 9 bases not matched to a gene. Germline loops: CDR1 SEHNR, CDR2 FQNEAQ (reference sequence). CDR3 sequence (DNA): TGTGCCAGCAGCTTAGGGTCAGGGGGTAATAATGAAGCTTTCTTT. Translating it yields CASSLGSGGNNEAFF. The variable domain in full, completed from reference TRBV7-9 and TRBJ1-1, reads DTGVSQNPRHKITKRGQNVTFRCDPISEHNRLYWYRQTLGQGPEFLTYFQNEAQLEKSRLLSDRFSAERPKGSFSTLEIQRTEQGDSAMYLCASSLGSGGNNEAFFGQGTRLTVV.

The J gene is TRBJ1-1, the V gene TRBV5-5; perhaps TRBD1 as D (5 bases). Germline lookup yields CDR1 SGHKS and CDR2 YYEKEE (reference sequence). Trimming cost V 0 bases and J 3 bases, with 6 bases left between them. This CDR3 has 13 residues. The CDR3: CASSLGGHTEAFF. For the CDR3, the DNA is TGTGCCAGCAGCTTGGGGGGCCACACTGAAGCTTTCTTT.

The genes are TRBV7-9 and TRBJ1-2, with D unclear. CDR3 length equals 15 residues. Germline V gene data show CDR1 as SEHNR and CDR2 as FQNEAQ (reference sequence). With 1 base removed from V and 4 bases from J, the gap between germline ends came to 13 bases. The chain's CDR3 is CASSLDPVLGYGYTF. In nucleotides, the CDR3 is TGTGCCAGCAGCTTAGATCCAGTTTTGGGCTATGGCTACACCTTC.

V gene TRBV15 combines with J gene TRBJ2-7, with 7 nucleotides matching TRBD2. The germline V gene encodes CDR1 LNHNV and CDR2 YYDKDF (reference sequence). J gave up 0 bases and V 0 bases, and 5 bases lay outside the gene matches. This CDR3 has 16 residues. CDR3 sequence: CATSRDLAESSYEQYF. In DNA form, the CDR3 reads TGTGCCACCAGCAGAGACCTAGCGGAGAGCTCCTACGAGCAGTACTTC.

As DNA, the CDR3 is TGTGCCAGCAGGGCCTCCGGGACCCGCTATGGCTACACCTTC. Protein product: CASRASGTRYGYTF. The chain recombines TRBV28 with TRBJ1-2, with TRBD1 as a possible D gene (5 bases). The CDR3 extends over 14 amino acids. The germline gives CDR1 MDHEN, CDR2 SYDVKM. V dropped 6 bases and J dropped 4 bases, with 15 bases sitting between them.

The rearrangement uses TRBV5-1 and TRBJ2-7, with D possibly called TRBD1 or TRBD2 (6 bases each). With 9 bases removed from V and 3 bases from J, the gap between germline ends came to 19 bases. Germline V gene sequence: CDR1 SGHRS, CDR2 YFSETQ. The CDR3 runs to 14 residues. CDR3 amino acids: CATPRGQVRYEQYF. The CDR3 DNA sequence: TGCGCCACTCCCCGGGGGCAAGTCCGCTACGAGCAGTACTTC.

The chain uses TRBV11-2 and TRBJ1-1; the D gene is possibly TRBD1 (6 bases). CDR1 and CDR2 (germline): SGHAT, FQNNGV. The CDR3 covers 13 residues. V lost 10 bases, J lost 7 bases, and 19 bases lay in between. The DNA for the CDR3 is TGTGCCACTAGGGTCATTGGGACATTTGAAGCTTTCTTT. It specifies CATRVIGTFEAFF.